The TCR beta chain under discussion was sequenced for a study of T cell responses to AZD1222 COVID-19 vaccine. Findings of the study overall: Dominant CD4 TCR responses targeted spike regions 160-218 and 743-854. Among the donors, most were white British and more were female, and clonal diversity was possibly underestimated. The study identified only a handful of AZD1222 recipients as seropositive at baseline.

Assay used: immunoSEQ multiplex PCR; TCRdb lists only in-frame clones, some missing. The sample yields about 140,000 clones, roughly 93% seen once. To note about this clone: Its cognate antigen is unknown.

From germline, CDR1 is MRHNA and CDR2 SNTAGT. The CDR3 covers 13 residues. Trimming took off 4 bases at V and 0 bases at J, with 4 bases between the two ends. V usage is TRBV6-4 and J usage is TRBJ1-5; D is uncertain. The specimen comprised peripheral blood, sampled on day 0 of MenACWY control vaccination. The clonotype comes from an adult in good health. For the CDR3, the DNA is TGTGCCAGCAGTGCGGATAGCAATCAGCCCCAGCATTTT. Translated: CASSADSNQPQHF.